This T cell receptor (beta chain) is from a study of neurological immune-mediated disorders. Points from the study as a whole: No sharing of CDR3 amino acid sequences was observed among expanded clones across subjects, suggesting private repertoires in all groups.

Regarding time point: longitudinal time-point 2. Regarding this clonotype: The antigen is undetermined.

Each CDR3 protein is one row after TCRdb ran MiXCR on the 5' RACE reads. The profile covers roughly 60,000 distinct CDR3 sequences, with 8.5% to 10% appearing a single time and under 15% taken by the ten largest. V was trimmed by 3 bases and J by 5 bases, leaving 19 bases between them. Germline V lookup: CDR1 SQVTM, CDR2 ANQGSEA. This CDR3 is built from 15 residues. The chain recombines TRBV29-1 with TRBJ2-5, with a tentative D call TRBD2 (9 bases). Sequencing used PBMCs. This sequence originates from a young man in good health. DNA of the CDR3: TGCAGCGTTGACCCTAGCGGGACAGGAGACGAGACCCAGTACTTC. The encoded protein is CSVDPSGTGDETQYF.